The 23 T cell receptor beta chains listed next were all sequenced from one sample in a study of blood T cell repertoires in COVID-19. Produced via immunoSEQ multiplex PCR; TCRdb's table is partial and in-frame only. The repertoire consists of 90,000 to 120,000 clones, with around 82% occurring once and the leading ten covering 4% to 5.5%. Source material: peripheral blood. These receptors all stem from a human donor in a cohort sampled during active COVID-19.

CDR3 in amino acids: CASSTTGGLYNEQFF. For the CDR3, the DNA is TGTGCCAGCAGTACGACAGGGGGACTCTACAATGAGCAGTTCTTC. The chain has TRBV6-2 or TRBV6-3 and TRBJ2-1, with TRBD1 matching 9 bases. J gave up 3 bases and V 5 bases, and 5 bases lay outside the gene matches. This CDR3 has 15 amino acids. The germline gives CDR1 MNHEY, CDR2 SVGEGT.

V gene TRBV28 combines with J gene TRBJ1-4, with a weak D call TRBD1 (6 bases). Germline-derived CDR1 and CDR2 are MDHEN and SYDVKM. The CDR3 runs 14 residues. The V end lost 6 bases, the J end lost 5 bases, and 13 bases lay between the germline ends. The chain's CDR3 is CASRLPGQNEKLFF. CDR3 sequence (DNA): TGTGCCAGCAGACTCCCCGGACAGAATGAAAAACTGTTTTTT.

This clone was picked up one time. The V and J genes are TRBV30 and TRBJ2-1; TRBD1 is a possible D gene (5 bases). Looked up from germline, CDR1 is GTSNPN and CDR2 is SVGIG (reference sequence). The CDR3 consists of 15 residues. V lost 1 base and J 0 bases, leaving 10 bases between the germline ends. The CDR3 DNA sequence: TGTGCCTGGAGTGAGGGGCGGCCCTCCTACAATGAGCAGTTCTTC. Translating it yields CAWSEGRPSYNEQFF.

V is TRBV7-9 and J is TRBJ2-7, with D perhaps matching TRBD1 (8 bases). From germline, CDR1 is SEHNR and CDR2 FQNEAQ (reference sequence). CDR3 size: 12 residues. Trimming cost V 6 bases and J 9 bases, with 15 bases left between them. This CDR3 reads CASSTGGGVQYF. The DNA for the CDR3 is TGTGCCAGCAGTACAGGGGGAGGGGTGCAGTACTTC.

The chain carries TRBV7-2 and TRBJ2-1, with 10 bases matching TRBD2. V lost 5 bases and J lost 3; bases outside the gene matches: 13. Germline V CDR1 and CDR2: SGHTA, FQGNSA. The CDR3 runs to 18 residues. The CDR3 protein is CASSPEGPSSGGYNEQFF. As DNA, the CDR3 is TGTGCCAGCAGCCCCGAGGGCCCCTCTAGCGGGGGCTACAATGAGCAGTTCTTC.

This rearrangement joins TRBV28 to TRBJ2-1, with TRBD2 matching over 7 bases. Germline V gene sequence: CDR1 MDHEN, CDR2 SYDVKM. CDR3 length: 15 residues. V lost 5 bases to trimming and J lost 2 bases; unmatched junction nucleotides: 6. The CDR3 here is CASSPREGTYNEQFF. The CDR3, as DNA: TGTGCCAGCAGTCCCAGGGAGGGCACCTACAATGAGCAGTTCTTC. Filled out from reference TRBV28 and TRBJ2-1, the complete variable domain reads DVKVTQSSRYLVKRTGEKVFLECVQDMDHENMFWYRQDPGLGLRLIYFSYDVKMKEKGDIPEGYSVSREKKERFSLILESASTNQTSMYLCASSPREGTYNEQFFGPGTRLTVL.

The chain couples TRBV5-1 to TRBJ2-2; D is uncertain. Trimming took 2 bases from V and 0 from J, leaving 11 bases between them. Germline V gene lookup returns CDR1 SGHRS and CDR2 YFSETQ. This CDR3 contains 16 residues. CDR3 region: CASSFQILPNTGELFF. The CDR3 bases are TGCGCCAGCAGCTTCCAGATTCTCCCGAACACCGGGGAGCTGTTTTTT.

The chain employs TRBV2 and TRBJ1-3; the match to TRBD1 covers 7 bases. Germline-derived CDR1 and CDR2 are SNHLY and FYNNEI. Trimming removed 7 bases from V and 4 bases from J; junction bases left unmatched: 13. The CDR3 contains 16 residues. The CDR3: CASTQDRAAGGNTIYF. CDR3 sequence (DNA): TGTGCCAGCACCCAAGACAGGGCCGCTGGCGGAAACACCATATATTTT.

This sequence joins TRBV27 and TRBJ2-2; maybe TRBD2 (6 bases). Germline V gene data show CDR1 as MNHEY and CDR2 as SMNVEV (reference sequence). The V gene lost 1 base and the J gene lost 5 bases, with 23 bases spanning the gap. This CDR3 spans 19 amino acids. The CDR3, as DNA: TGTGCCAGCAGTTTATGGAAAAACAACCCGGGACTTCCAACCGGGGAGCTGTTTTTT. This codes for CASSLWKNNPGLPTGELFF.

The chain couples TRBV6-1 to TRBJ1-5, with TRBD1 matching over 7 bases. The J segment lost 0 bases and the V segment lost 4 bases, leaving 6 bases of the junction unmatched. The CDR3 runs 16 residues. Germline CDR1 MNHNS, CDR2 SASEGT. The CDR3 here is CASSAKGQTSNQPQHF. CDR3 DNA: TGTGCCAGCAGTGCCAAGGGACAGACTAGCAATCAGCCCCAGCATTTT.

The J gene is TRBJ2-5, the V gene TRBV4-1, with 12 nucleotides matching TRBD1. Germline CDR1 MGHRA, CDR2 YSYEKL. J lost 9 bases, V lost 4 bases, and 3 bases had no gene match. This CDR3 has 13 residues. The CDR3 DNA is TGCGCCAGCAGCCCGGGACAGGGGGCGGCCCAGTACTTC. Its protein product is CASSPGQGAAQYF.

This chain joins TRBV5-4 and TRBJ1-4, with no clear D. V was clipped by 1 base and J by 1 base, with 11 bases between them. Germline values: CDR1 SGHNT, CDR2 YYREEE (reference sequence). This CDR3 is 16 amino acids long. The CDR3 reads CASSLRTGGTNEKLFF. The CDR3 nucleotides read TGTGCCAGCAGCTTGCGTACCGGAGGAACTAATGAAAAACTGTTTTTT.

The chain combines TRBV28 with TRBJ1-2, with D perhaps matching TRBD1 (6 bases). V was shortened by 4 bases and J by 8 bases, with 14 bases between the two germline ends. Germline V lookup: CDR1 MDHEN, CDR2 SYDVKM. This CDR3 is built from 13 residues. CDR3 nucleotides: TGTGCCAGCAGTTATCCCTGGGGGCGGGGCTACACCTTC. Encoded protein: CASSYPWGRGYTF.

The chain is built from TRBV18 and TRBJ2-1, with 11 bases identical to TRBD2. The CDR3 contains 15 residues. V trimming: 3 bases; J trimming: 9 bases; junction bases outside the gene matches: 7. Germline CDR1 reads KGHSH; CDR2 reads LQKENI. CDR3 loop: CASSPSSGRWGEQFF. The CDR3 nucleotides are TGTGCCAGCTCACCGTCTAGCGGGAGGTGGGGTGAGCAGTTCTTC. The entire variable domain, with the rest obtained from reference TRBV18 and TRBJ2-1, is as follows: NAGVMQNPRHLVRRRGQEARLRCSPMKGHSHVYWYRQLPEEGLKFMVYLQKENIIDESGMPKERFSAEFPKEGPSILRIQQVVRGDSAAYFCASSPSSGRWGEQFFGPGTRLTVL.

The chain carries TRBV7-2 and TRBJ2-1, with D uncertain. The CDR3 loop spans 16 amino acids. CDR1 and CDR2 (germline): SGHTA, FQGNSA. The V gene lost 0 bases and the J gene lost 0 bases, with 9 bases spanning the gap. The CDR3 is CASSLARESSYNEQFF. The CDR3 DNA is TGTGCCAGCAGCTTAGCCCGCGAGAGCTCCTACAATGAGCAGTTCTTC.

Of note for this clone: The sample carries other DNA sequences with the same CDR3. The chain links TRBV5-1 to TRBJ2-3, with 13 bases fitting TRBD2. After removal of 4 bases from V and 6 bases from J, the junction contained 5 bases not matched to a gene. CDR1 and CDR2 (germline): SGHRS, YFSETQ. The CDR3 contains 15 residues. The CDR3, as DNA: TGCGCCAGCAGCCCCGGACTAGCGGGAGCGGATACGCAGTATTTT. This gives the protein CASSPGLAGADTQYF.

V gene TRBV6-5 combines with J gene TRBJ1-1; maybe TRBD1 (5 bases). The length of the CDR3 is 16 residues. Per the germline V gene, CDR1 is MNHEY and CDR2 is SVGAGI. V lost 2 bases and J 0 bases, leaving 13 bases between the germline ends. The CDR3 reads CASSYKPQGMNTEAFF. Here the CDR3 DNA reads TGTGCCAGCAGTTACAAGCCGCAGGGCATGAACACTGAAGCTTTCTTT.

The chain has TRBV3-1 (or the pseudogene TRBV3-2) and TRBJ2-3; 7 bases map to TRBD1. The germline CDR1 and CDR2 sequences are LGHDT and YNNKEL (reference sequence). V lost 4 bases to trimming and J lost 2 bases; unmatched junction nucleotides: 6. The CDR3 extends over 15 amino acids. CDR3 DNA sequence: TGTGCCAGCAGCCCCCGGGACAGCTACACAGATACGCAGTATTTT. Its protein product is CASSPRDSYTDTQYF.

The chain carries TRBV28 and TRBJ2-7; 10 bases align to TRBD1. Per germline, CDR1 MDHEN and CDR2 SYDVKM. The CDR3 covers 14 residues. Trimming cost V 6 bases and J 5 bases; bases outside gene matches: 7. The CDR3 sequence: CASRGTGVGNEQYF. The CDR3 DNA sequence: TGTGCCAGCAGGGGGACAGGGGTAGGAAACGAGCAGTACTTC.

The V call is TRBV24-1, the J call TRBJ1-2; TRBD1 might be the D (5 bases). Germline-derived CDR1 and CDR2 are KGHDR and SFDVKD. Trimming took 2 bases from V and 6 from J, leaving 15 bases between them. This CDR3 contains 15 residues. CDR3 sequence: CATSDSSQGYHGYTF. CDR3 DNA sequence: TGTGCCACCAGTGATTCCTCCCAGGGATACCATGGCTACACCTTC.

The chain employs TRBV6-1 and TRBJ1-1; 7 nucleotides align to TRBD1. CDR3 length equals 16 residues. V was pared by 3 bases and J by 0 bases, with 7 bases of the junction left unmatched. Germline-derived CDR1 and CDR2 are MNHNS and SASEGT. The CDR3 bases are TGTGCCAGCAGTGAGGACGACAGGGAGATGAACACTGAAGCTTTCTTT. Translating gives CASSEDDREMNTEAFF.

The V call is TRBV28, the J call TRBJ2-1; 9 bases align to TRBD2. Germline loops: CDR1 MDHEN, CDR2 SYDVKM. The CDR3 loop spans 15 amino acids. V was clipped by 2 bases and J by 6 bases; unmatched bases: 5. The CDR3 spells CASSLHSGGRNEQFF. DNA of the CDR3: TGTGCCAGCAGTTTACATAGCGGGGGACGCAATGAGCAGTTCTTC.

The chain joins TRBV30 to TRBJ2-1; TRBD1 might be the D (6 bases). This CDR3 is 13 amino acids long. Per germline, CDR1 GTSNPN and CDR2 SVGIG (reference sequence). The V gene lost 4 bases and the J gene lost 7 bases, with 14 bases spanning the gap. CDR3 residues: CAWMGDMGNEQFF. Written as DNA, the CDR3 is TGTGCCTGGATGGGGGACATGGGTAATGAGCAGTTCTTC.